This passage covers 5 T cell receptor beta chains from one sample sequenced in a study of cytomegalovirus exposure and HLA in healthy donors. This PCR relied on a set of 60 Vbeta primers and 13 Jbeta primers. Generated by immunoSEQ multiplex PCR, the TCRdb table keeps only in-frame clones and is missing some. The sample comprises about 180,000 clones, approximately 81% of which are singletons, and approximately 2.3% rests with the top ten. Specimen: PBMCs. These receptors all stem from a female donor in good health and CMV-seronegative.

This sequence joins TRBV30 and TRBJ1-1; D not certain. There are 13 residues in the CDR3. Germline lookup yields CDR1 GTSNPN and CDR2 SVGIG (reference sequence). Trimming removed 0 bases from V and 6 bases from J, with 11 bases in between. The CDR3 reads CAWSVLRSAEAFF. CDR3 bases: TGTGCCTGGAGTGTACTCCGAAGCGCTGAAGCTTTCTTT.

The chain joins TRBV7-2 to TRBJ1-3; D is unclear. V was pared by 6 bases and J by 0 bases, with 12 bases between. Germline-derived CDR1 and CDR2 are SGHTA and FQGNSA. CDR3 length: 15 amino acids. The CDR3 here is CASRVEGFSGNTIYF. As DNA, the CDR3 is TGTGCCAGCAGGGTTGAGGGTTTCTCTGGAAACACCATATATTTT. The variable domain in full, with the rest retrieved from reference TRBV7-2 and TRBJ1-3, is GAGVSQSPSNKVTEKGKDVELRCDPISGHTALYWYRQSLGQGLEFLIYFQGNSAPDKSGLPSDRFSAERTGGSVSTLTIQRTQQEDSAVYLCASRVEGFSGNTIYFGEGSWLTVV.

This rearrangement joins TRBV5-1 to TRBJ2-7; tentative D call: TRBD1 (6 bases). V was clipped by 4 bases and J by 5 bases, with 19 bases between them. This CDR3 is 15 amino acids long. The germline V gene has CDR1 SGHRS and CDR2 YFSETQ. The CDR3 DNA reads as TGCGCCAGCAGCGATACGCCGGACAGAAGAGACGAGCAGTACTTC. Amino acids: CASSDTPDRRDEQYF.

This clone came up once. The CDR3 region is CSARDSIYEQYF. The CDR3 DNA follows: TGCAGCGCTCGGGACAGTATCTACGAGCAGTACTTC. The genes are TRBV29-1 and TRBJ2-7; 7 nucleotides align to TRBD1. The CDR3 consists of 12 residues. Trimming at V came to 7 bases and at J to 3 bases, leaving 6 bases not matched to a gene. Per the germline V gene, CDR1 is SQVTM and CDR2 is ANQGSEA.

The chain combines TRBV5-6 with TRBJ1-1; D perhaps matches TRBD1 (6 bases). Germline lookup yields CDR1 SGHDT and CDR2 YYEEEE. This CDR3 is 15 amino acids long. Trimming stripped 0 bases from V and 3 bases from J, with 12 bases between. This chain's CDR3 is CASSLDRVGYTEAFF. The CDR3 region has the DNA TGTGCCAGCAGCTTGGACAGGGTTGGGTACACTGAAGCTTTCTTT. The full variable domain, with the rest looked up from reference TRBV5-6 and TRBJ1-1, is DAGVTQSPTHLIKTRGQQVTLRCSPKSGHDTVSWYQQALGQGPQFIFQYYEEEERQRGNFPDRFSGHQFPNYSSELNVNALLLGDSALYLCASSLDRVGYTEAFFGQGTRLTVV.